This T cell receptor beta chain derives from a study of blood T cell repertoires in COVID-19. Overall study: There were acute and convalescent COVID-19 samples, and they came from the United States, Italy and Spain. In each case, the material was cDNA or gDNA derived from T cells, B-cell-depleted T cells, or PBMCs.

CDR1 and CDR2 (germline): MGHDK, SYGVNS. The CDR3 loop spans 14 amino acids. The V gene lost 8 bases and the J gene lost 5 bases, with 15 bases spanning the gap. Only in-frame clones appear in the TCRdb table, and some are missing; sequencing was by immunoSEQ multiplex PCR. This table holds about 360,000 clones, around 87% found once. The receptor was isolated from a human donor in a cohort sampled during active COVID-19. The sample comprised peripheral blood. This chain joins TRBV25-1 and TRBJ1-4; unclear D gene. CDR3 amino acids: CASSSPYRNEKLFF. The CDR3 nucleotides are TGTGCCAGCTCCTCGCCCTACCGGAATGAAAAACTGTTTTTT.